Below, one T cell receptor beta chain is given with its context. Its antigen is as yet unknown. CDR1 and CDR2 (germline): KGHSH, LQKENI. The CDR3 consists of 14 residues. J gave up 5 bases and V 6 bases, and 1 base lay outside the gene matches. These data belong to a study of T cell responses to AZD1222 COVID-19 vaccine. Study-level information: Investigators merged groups given second doses at roughly 4 or roughly 12 weeks.

Clones were read by immunoSEQ multiplex PCR, and TCRdb kept only the in-frame ones, dropping some. This table has 95,000 to 150,000 clones, about 90% appearing once. Study results and limitations: The study sampled repertoires only after the peak T cell response. CD4 TCRs covered the whole spike, strongest at regions 160-218 and 743-854.

J is TRBJ1-6 and V is TRBV18; 10 bases are a match to TRBD1. This clonotype originated in an adult in good health. The sample was peripheral blood, taken on day 0 of AZD1222 vaccination. The CDR3 protein is CASSGTGDNSPLHF. In DNA form, the CDR3 reads TGTGCCAGCTCGGGGACAGGGGATAATTCACCCCTCCACTTT. Based on the CDR3 plus reference TRBV18 and TRBJ1-6, the full variable domain is NAGVMQNPRHLVRRRGQEARLRCSPMKGHSHVYWYRQLPEEGLKFMVYLQKENIIDESGMPKERFSAEFPKEGPSILRIQQVVRGDSAAYFCASSGTGDNSPLHFGNGTRLTVT.